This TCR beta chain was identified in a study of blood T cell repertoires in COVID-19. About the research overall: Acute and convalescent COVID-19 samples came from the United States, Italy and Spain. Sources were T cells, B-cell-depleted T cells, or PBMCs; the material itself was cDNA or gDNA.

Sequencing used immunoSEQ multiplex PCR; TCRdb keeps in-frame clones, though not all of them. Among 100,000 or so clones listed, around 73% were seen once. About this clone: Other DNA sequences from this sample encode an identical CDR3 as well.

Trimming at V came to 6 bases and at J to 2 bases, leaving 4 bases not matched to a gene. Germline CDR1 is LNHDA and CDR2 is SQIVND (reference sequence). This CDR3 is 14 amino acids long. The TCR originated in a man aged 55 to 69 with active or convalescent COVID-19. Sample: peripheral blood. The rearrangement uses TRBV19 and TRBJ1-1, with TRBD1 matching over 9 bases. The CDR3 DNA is TGTGCCAGTAGCCGGGACAGGGTTAACACTGAAGCTTTCTTT. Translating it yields CASSRDRVNTEAFF. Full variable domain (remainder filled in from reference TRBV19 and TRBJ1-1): DGGITQSPKYLFRKEGQNVTLSCEQNLNHDAMYWYRQDPGQGLRLIYYSQIVNDFQKGDIAEGYSVSREKKESFPLTVTSAQKNPTAFYLCASSRDRVNTEAFFGQGTRLTVV.